The following is a T cell receptor beta chain sequence with its context. What it binds is not known. Profiling relied on immunoSEQ multiplex PCR, and the TCRdb table lists in-frame clones only, not all of them. The data hold over a million clones, with 98% observed a single time. The data are from a study of shared clonotypes between healthy human individuals. Study conclusions and caveats: Among non-shared clonotypes, generation probabilities were lower than among those shared by all four donors.

Germline CDR1 reads KGHSH; CDR2 reads LQKENI. The CDR3 runs 14 residues. Trimming cost V 0 bases and J 4 bases, with 8 bases left between them. The sequenced sample consisted of naive CD4+ T cells sorted from blood. Subset specified: CD45RA+ positively selected. The clonotype originates from a young man in good health. The gene calls are TRBV18 and TRBJ2-3; D not resolved. Written as DNA, the CDR3 is TGTGCCAGCTCACCACCGGCTCCGCCAGATACGCAGTATTTT. Encoded protein: CASSPPAPPDTQYF. The variable domain in full, completed from reference TRBV18 and TRBJ2-3, reads NAGVMQNPRHLVRRRGQEARLRCSPMKGHSHVYWYRQLPEEGLKFMVYLQKENIIDESGMPKERFSAEFPKEGPSILRIQQVVRGDSAAYFCASSPPAPPDTQYFGPGTRLTVL.